This TCR beta chain derives from a study of T-cell memory formation after mild COVID-19. CDR3 length: 15 amino acids. V shed 8 bases, J shed 1 base, and the junction held 10 bases outside the gene matches. CDR1 and CDR2 from the germline V gene are SQVTM and ANQGSEA. Comments on this clonotype: Its cognate antigen is unknown.

TCRdb fed the 5' RACE reads into MiXCR, producing one record per CDR3 protein. The sample has some 350,000 distinct CDR3 sequences; roughly 13% are singletons. General study findings and limits: There were some responding clones in pre-infection memory, which suggested that cross-reactive memory had joined. Contracting CD8+ clones were enriched in EMRA, CD4+ mainly in CM and EM.

J is TRBJ2-1 and V is TRBV29-1; TRBD2 aligns across 8 bases. The TCR was taken from a man aged 18 to 30 who had mild COVID-19 (a few samples of this study predate the infection). Cell type and time point are not known. The source material was PBMCs or a T cell subset sorted from them (not recorded which). CDR3 sequence: CSYAGRGESYNEQFF. The CDR3 coding sequence is TGCAGCTATGCCGGGCGGGGGGAGTCCTACAATGAGCAGTTCTTC.